Below are 21 T cell receptor beta chains sequenced from a single sample in a study of blood T cell repertoires in COVID-19. Assay: immunoSEQ multiplex PCR; the TCRdb copy retains only in-frame clones and omits some. The table has about 140,000 clones, roughly 89% seen once. The sample taken for sequencing was peripheral blood. The receptors originated from a human donor in a cohort sampled during active COVID-19.

This clone appeared once. The chain couples TRBV28 to TRBJ2-7, with 8 bases aligning to TRBD2. The CDR3 length is 15 residues. From germline, CDR1 is MDHEN and CDR2 SYDVKM. V was clipped by 5 bases and J by 3 bases; unmatched bases: 9. CDR3 nucleotides: TGTGCCAGCAGTACACTCGACAGCGGGGGCTACGAGCAGTACTTC. Translating it yields CASSTLDSGGYEQYF.

The rearrangement links TRBV24-1 to TRBJ2-3; 9 bases fit TRBD2. The ends lost 8 bases at V and 0 bases at J; junction bases unmatched: 2. Looked up from germline, CDR1 is KGHDR and CDR2 is SFDVKD. The CDR3 extends over 14 amino acids. The CDR3 sequence: CATTSGRSTDTQYF. The CDR3 nucleotides are TGTGCCACCACCAGCGGGAGGAGCACAGATACGCAGTATTTT.

This clone appeared a few times. This chain connects TRBV2 to TRBJ2-1; possibly TRBD1 for D (6 bases). The CDR3 extends over 13 amino acids. Trimming pared 7 bases from V and 5 bases from J, leaving 12 bases between. Germline V gene lookup returns CDR1 SNHLY and CDR2 FYNNEI. CDR3 DNA: TGTGCCAGCACCAGGGGCCAAAACAATGAGCAGTTCTTC. This codes for CASTRGQNNEQFF.

This clone has only a few counts. The rearrangement joins TRBV30 to TRBJ2-7; 7 nucleotides match TRBD1. CDR1 and CDR2 (germline): GTSNPN, SVGIG (reference sequence). This CDR3 is 12 amino acids long. Germline trimming cut 5 bases from V and 0 bases from J; bases unmatched to any gene: 1. The CDR3 nucleotides read TGTGCCTGGGGACAGGTCTCCTACGAGCAGTACTTC. Its translation is CAWGQVSYEQYF.

This clone has more than one count but fewer than ten. The CDR3: CAWSATGGHTF. The CDR3 DNA reads as TGTGCCTGGAGTGCGACAGGCGGTCACACCTTC. This chain joins TRBV30 and TRBJ1-2; D might be TRBD1 (6 bases). V shed 1 base and J shed 12 bases, with 12 bases lying between them. Germline-derived CDR1 and CDR2 are GTSNPN and SVGIG (reference sequence). CDR3 length: 11 amino acids.

The chain is built from TRBV19 and TRBJ2-2; 8 nucleotides align to TRBD2. V gave up 5 bases and J gave up 4 bases; unmatched junction bases: 12. The CDR3 covers 17 residues. Germline assignment: CDR1 LNHDA and CDR2 SQIVND (reference sequence). DNA for the CDR3: TGTGCCAGTAGTCCCCTAGCGGGCCGGCGGCGCACCGGGGAGCTGTTTTTT. Its translation: CASSPLAGRRRTGELFF.

The V call is TRBV5-8, the J call TRBJ2-1, with TRBD2 matching 15 bases. This CDR3 region has 16 residues. CDR1 is SGHTS, CDR2 YDEGEE, per germline. J gave up 8 bases and V 3 bases, and 6 bases lay outside the gene matches. Here the CDR3 reads CASSWKGLAGGDEQFF. The CDR3 DNA sequence: TGTGCCAGCAGCTGGAAGGGACTAGCGGGGGGCGATGAGCAGTTCTTC.

The CDR3 nucleotides are TGTGCCAGCTTTAATGGACAGTCCTCCTATAATTCACCCCTCCACTTT. Its protein product is CASFNGQSSYNSPLHF. The chain links TRBV28 to TRBJ1-6; D is perhaps TRBD1 (6 bases). This CDR3 comprises 16 residues. V was pared by 8 bases and J by 0 bases, with 14 bases between. The germline gives CDR1 MDHEN, CDR2 SYDVKM. Supplemented by reference TRBV28 and TRBJ1-6, the full variable domain reads DVKVTQSSRYLVKRTGEKVFLECVQDMDHENMFWYRQDPGLGLRLIYFSYDVKMKEKGDIPEGYSVSREKKERFSLILESASTNQTSMYLCASFNGQSSYNSPLHFGNGTRLTVT.

The CDR3 nucleotides read TGTGCCAGCATCGGGGGGCTTCATTACGGCTACACCTTC. The encoded protein is CASIGGLHYGYTF. The chain carries TRBV6-5 and TRBJ1-2; D possibly corresponds to TRBD1 (6 bases). The CDR3 consists of 13 residues. The ends were cut back, 7 bases at V and 8 bases at J, with 17 bases in the middle. Germline V gives CDR1 MNHEY, CDR2 SVGAGI.

The chain couples TRBV7-8 to TRBJ2-1, with 8 bases fitting TRBD2. Per the germline V gene, CDR1 is SGHVS and CDR2 is FQNEAQ. V lost 1 base, J lost 4 bases, and 12 bases stayed unmatched. This CDR3 has 18 residues. The CDR3 DNA is TGTGCCAGCAGCTTAGAACACTCAAATATAGCGGGGTACAATGAGCAGTTCTTC. Amino acid sequence: CASSLEHSNIAGYNEQFF.

V usage is TRBV7-3 and J usage is TRBJ2-7; perhaps TRBD2 as D (5 bases). The germline V and J ends were trimmed by 1 base and 10 bases, with 17 bases remaining between them. Germline V gene sequence: CDR1 SGHTA, CDR2 FQGTGA. This CDR3 has 14 residues. The CDR3 loop reads CASSLMGSSSEQYF. The CDR3 DNA sequence: TGTGCCAGCAGCTTAATGGGGAGCTCCTCCGAACAGTACTTC.

The rearrangement links TRBV2 to TRBJ2-5; 8 nucleotides align to TRBD1. CDR1 and CDR2 from the germline V gene are SNHLY and FYNNEI. V was pared by 2 bases and J by 3 bases, with 14 bases of the junction left unmatched. CDR3 length equals 18 residues. CDR3 in amino acids: CASSENVGQVGTKETQYF. In DNA form, the CDR3 reads TGTGCCAGCAGTGAAAATGTGGGACAGGTGGGAACCAAAGAGACCCAGTACTTC.

The chain uses TRBV6-6 and TRBJ2-4; TRBD1 aligns across 7 bases. The germline V gene encodes CDR1 MNHNY and CDR2 SVGAGI (reference sequence). The CDR3 spans 14 residues. V shed 5 bases and J 5 bases; nucleotides not matched to a gene: 6. DNA for the CDR3: TGTGCCAGCAGTCCCCGGACAGGCCAAAACATTCAGTACTTC. Translated, it gives CASSPRTGQNIQYF.

The V call is TRBV7-2, the J call TRBJ2-7, with D possibly TRBD2 on 6 matching bases. With 5 bases removed from V and 2 bases from J, the gap between germline ends came to 13 bases. Germline assignment: CDR1 SGHTA and CDR2 FQGNSA. The CDR3 sequence is 14 residues long. The chain's CDR3 is CASSPWGVTYEQYF. The CDR3 region has the DNA TGTGCCAGCAGCCCGTGGGGGGTTACCTACGAGCAGTACTTC.

The count of this clone is one. The rearrangement links TRBV5-5 to TRBJ2-7; 9 bases map to TRBD1. CDR3 length: 13 amino acids. CDR1 and CDR2 from the germline V gene are SGHKS and YYEKEE (reference sequence). The V gene end was trimmed by 4 bases and the J gene end by 6 bases; junction bases not matched to a gene: 5. DNA for the CDR3: TGTGCCAGCAGCACCACAGGGGGCGGCGAGCAGTACTTC. Translated: CASSTTGGGEQYF.

The gene calls are TRBV5-1 and TRBJ1-2; 10 bases align to TRBD1. V shed 0 bases, J shed 6 bases, and the junction held 5 bases outside the gene matches. Germline lookup yields CDR1 SGHRS and CDR2 YFSETQ. The CDR3 is 15 residues long. The CDR3 reads CASSLVSGTGDGYTF. The CDR3 coding sequence is TGCGCCAGCAGCTTGGTTAGTGGGACAGGGGATGGCTACACCTTC.

This sequence joins TRBV7-7 and TRBJ2-5, with D maybe TRBD2 (6 bases). V dropped 1 base and J dropped 4 bases, with 13 bases sitting between them. CDR1 is SSHAT, CDR2 FNYEAQ, per germline (reference sequence). The length of the CDR3 is 15 residues. The CDR3 loop reads CASSLGLGGAETQYF. CDR3 bases: TGTGCCAGCAGCTTAGGACTAGGAGGGGCAGAGACCCAGTACTTC. The variable domain in full, completed from reference TRBV7-7 and TRBJ2-5, reads GAGVSQSPRYKVTKRGQDVTLRCDPISSHATLYWYQQALGQGPEFLTYFNYEAQPDKSGLPSDRFSAERPEGSISTLTIQRTEQRDSAMYRCASSLGLGGAETQYFGPGTRLLVL.

The rearrangement joins TRBV3-1 (or the pseudogene TRBV3-2) to TRBJ1-1; a weak D match, TRBD1 (5 bases). V lost 3 bases and J lost 4, with 18 bases in between. Germline V lookup: CDR1 LGHDT, CDR2 YNNKEL (reference sequence). The CDR3 runs 16 residues. CDR3 protein: CASSHTTEQGSTEAFF. The DNA of the CDR3 is TGTGCCAGCAGCCACACTACGGAGCAGGGAAGCACTGAAGCTTTCTTT.

CDR3 coding DNA: TGTGCCACCAGTGACAGGACTCGCCACGAGCAGTACTTC. Protein: CATSDRTRHEQYF. This rearrangement joins TRBV24-1 to TRBJ2-7; TRBD2 might be the D (5 bases). V lost 4 bases and J 5 bases, leaving 11 bases between the germline ends. This CDR3 contains 13 residues. In germline, CDR1 is KGHDR, CDR2 SFDVKD.

The chain combines TRBV2 with TRBJ2-6, with 8 bases matching TRBD1. Losses at the gene ends were 1 base for V and 2 bases for J; bases not matched to a gene: 1. This CDR3 has 16 amino acids. CDR1 is SNHLY, CDR2 FYNNEI, per germline. CDR3 nucleotide sequence: TGTGCCAGCAGTGAAGACAGGGGGGCTGGGGCCAACGTCCTGACTTTC. It specifies CASSEDRGAGANVLTF.

V gene TRBV5-6 combines with J gene TRBJ2-1, with TRBD2 as a possible D gene (6 bases). Trimming stripped 0 bases from V and 9 bases from J, with 22 bases between. This CDR3 comprises 17 residues. Germline loops: CDR1 SGHDT, CDR2 YYEEEE. CDR3 nucleotides: TGTGCCAGCAGCTTGGTCGGGGGACCAAACAACTTGGGTGAGCAGTTCTTC. As protein: CASSLVGGPNNLGEQFF.